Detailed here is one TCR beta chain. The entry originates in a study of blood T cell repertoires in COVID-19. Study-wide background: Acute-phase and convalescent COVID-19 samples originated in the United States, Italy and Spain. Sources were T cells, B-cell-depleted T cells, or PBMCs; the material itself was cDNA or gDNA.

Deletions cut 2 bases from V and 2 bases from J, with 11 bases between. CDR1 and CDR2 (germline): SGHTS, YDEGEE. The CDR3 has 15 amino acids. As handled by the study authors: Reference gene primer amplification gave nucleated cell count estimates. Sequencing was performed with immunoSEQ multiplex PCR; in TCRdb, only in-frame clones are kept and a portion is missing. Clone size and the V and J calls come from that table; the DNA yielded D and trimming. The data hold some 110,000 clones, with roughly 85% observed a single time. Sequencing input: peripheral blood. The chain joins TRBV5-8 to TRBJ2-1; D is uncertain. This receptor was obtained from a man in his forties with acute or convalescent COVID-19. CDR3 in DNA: TGTGCCAGCAGCTTAGGAGTATCGACCTACAATGAGCAGTTCTTC. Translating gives CASSLGVSTYNEQFF. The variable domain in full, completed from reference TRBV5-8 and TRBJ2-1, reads EAGVTQSPTHLIKTRGQQATLRCSPISGHTSVYWYQQALGLGLQFLLWYDEGEERNRGNFPPRFSGRQFPNYSSELNVNALELEDSALYLCASSLGVSTYNEQFFGPGTRLTVL.